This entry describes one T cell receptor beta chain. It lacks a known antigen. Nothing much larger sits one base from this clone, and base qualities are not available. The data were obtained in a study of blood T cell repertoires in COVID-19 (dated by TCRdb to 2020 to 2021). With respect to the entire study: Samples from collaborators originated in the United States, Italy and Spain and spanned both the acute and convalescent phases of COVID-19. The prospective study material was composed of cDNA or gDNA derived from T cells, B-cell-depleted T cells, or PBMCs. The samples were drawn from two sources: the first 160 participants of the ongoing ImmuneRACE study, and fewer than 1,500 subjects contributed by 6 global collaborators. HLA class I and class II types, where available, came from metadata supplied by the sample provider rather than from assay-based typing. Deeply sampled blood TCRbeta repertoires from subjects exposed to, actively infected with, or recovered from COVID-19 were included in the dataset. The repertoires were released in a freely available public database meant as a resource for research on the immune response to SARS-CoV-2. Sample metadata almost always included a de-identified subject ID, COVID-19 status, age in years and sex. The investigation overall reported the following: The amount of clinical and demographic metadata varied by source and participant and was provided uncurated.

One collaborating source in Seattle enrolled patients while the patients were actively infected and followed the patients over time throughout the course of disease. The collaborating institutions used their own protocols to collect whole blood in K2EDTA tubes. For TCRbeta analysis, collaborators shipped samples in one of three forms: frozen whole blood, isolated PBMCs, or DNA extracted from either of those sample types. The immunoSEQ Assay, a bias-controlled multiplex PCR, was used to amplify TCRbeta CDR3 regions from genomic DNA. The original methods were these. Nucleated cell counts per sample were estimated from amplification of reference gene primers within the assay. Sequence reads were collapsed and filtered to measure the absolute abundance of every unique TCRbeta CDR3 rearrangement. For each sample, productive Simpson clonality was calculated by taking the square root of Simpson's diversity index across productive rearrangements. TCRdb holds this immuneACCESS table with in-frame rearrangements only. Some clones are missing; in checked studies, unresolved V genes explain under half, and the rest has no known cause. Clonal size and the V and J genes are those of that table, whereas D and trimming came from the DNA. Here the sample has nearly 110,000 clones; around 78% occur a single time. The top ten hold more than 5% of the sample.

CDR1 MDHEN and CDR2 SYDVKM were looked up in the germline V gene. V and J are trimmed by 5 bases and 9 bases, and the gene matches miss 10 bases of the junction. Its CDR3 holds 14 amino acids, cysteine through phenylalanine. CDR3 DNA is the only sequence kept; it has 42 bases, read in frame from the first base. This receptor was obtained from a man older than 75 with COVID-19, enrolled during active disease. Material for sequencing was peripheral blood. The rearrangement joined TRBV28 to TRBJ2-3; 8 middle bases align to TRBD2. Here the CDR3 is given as CASSRSSGSKTQYF. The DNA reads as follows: TGTGCCAGCAGTCGCTCCAGCGGGAGTAAAACGCAGTATTTT.